This T cell receptor beta chain was sequenced for a study of CD8+CD57+ T cells in acquired aplastic anemia. This clonotype was seen ten or more times. Genomic DNA was employed as the template in profiling TCR beta VDJ and CDR3. TCRdb re-analysed the reads in MiXCR, keeping a single row per CDR3 protein. The sample shows about 160,000 distinct CDR3 sequences, just under 45% of them seen only once. Germline V gives CDR1 SGHTA, CDR2 FQGTGA. The CDR3 has 16 residues. Trimming left V 2 bases short and J 4 bases short, with 15 bases between. Sequencing used sorted CD4+, CD8+, or CD8+CD57+ T cells (not recorded which) from PBMCs. This receptor was identified in a human donor in good health. The rearrangement joins TRBV7-3 to TRBJ2-1, with a weak D call TRBD2 (5 bases). In DNA, the CDR3 is TGTGCCAGCAGCTTATGGGCGGGCAAAGGATACAATGAGCAGTTCTTC. Translation gives CASSLWAGKGYNEQFF.